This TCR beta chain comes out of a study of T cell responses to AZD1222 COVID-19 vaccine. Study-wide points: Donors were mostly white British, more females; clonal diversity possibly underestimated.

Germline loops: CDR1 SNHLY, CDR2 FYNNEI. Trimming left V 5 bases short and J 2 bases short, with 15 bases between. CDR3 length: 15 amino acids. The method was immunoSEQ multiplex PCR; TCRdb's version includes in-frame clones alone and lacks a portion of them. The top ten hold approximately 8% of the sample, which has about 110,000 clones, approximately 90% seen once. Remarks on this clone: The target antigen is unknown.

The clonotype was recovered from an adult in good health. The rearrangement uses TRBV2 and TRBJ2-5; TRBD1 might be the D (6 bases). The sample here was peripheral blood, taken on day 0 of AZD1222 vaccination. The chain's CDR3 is CASSPTGVLQETQYF. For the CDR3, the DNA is TGTGCCAGCAGTCCGACAGGAGTTCTTCAAGAGACCCAGTACTTC.